The clone carrying this T cell receptor beta chain was detected only a few times. Its specificity is unknown. The data stem from a study of cytomegalovirus exposure and HLA in healthy donors. The study's findings and limits: In vitro assays verified that three CMV-associated chains recognized CMV antigens specifically. Cytomegalovirus association was assigned to under 200 TCR beta chains. Reported results showed that the classifier diagnosed cytomegalovirus status with high specificity and sensitivity.

Trimming cost V 5 bases and J 0 bases, with 8 bases left between them. Germline CDR1 is SGHVS and CDR2 is FNYEAQ. This CDR3 spans 14 amino acids. Profiling relied on immunoSEQ multiplex PCR, and the TCRdb table lists in-frame clones only, not all of them. The table shows some 270,000 clones, with 86% occurring only once. Material: PBMCs. J is TRBJ1-5 and V is TRBV7-6; D not resolved. This TCR derives from a woman younger than 35 in good health and CMV-seronegative. For the CDR3, the DNA is TGTGCCAGCAGCCCGGGAAATAGCAATCAGCCCCAGCATTTT. Encoded protein: CASSPGNSNQPQHF.